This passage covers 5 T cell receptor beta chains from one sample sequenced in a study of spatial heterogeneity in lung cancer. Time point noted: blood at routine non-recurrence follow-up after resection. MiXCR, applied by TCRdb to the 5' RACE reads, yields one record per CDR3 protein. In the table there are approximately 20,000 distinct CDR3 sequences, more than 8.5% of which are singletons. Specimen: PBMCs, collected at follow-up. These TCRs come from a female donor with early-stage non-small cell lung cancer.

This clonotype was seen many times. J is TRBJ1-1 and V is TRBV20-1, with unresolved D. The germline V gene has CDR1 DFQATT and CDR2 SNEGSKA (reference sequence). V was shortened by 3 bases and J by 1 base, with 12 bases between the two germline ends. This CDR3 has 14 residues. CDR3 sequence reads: CSARGAGSNTEAFF. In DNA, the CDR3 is TGCAGTGCTAGGGGTGCGGGGTCGAACACTGAAGCTTTCTTT.

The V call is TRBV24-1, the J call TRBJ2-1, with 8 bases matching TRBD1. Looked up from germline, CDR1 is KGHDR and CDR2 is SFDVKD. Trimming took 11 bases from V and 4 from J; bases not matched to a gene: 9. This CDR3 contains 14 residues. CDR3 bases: TGTGCCATAGGACAGGGTGGTAGTTACAATGAGCAGTTCTTC. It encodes CAIGQGGSYNEQFF.

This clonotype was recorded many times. The CDR3 loop reads CATSRGVGSGGNTQYF. The CDR3 DNA reads as TGTGCCACCAGCAGGGGCGTAGGTAGCGGGGGGAATACGCAGTATTTT. This chain connects TRBV15 to TRBJ2-3, with 10 positions matching TRBD2. The germline gives CDR1 LNHNV, CDR2 YYDKDF (reference sequence). The trim removed 3 bases at V and 7 bases at J, leaving 10 bases unmatched. This CDR3 spans 16 amino acids.

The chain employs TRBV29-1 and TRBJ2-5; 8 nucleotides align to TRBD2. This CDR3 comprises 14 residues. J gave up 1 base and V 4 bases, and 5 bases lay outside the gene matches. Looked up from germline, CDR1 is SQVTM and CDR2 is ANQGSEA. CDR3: CSVVGGAAQETQYF. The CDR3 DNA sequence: TGCAGCGTTGTCGGGGGGGCCGCCCAAGAGACCCAGTACTTC.

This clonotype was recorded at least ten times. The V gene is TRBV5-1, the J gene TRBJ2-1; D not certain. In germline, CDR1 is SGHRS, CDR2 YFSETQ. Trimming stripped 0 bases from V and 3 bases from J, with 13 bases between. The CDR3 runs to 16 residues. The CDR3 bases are TGCGCCAGCAGCTTGGGGAGCGTGGGTCTCTACAATGAGCAGTTCTTC. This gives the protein CASSLGSVGLYNEQFF.